This entry features one T cell receptor (beta chain) sequence. This sample is drawn from a study of blood T cell repertoires in COVID-19. Study background: The United States, Italy and Spain were the sources of the acute and convalescent COVID-19 samples. T cells, B-cell-depleted T cells, or PBMCs supplied cDNA or gDNA.

While infection was still active, Seattle patients were enrolled and then followed longitudinally. The table came from immunoSEQ multiplex PCR; TCRdb's copy has only in-frame clones and leaves some out. The table records about 200,000 clones, approximately 86% of them present only once. The receptor was isolated from a man between 60 and 75 years old with COVID-19, enrolled during active disease. Sequencing input: peripheral blood.

The CDR3 loop is CASLQGANTEAFF. CDR3 sequence (DNA): TGTGCCAGCCTACAGGGGGCGAACACTGAAGCTTTCTTT. The chain uses TRBV6-6 and TRBJ1-1, with 9 bases aligning to TRBD1. In germline, CDR1 is MNHNY, CDR2 SVGAGI (reference sequence). The CDR3 consists of 13 residues. The junction had 2 bases not matched to a gene; V was cut back by 8 bases and J by 1 base.